One sample yielded the 29 T cell receptor beta chains listed below, sequenced in a study of tumor-infiltrating lymphocytes in primary liver carcinoma. Both RNA and DNA were isolated together from approximately 20-30 mg of bulk tissue that had not been sorted. Starting material of 450 to 500 ng total RNA yielded TCR beta cDNA via a constant-region primer. Investigators got TCR beta libraries out of three nested multiplex PCR rounds, done with slightly modified ARM-PCR. Both of the initial two PCR rounds ran for about 9 cycles and employed TRBV1-TRBV30 forward primers alongside a C-beta reverse primer. TCRdb re-derived calls from the multiplex PCR reads in MiXCR, one entry per CDR3 protein. The sample has 80,000 or so distinct CDR3 sequences, 71% seen once. Sequenced sample: liver tumor tissue from sampling region 4. Subset specified: tumor region T4, right-lateral pole. Every receptor here comes from a woman aged 55-69 years with primary liver carcinoma and hepatitis B virus infection.

The V gene is TRBV6-6, the J gene TRBJ1-1; no definite D call. The CDR3 extends over 13 amino acids. Looked up from germline, CDR1 is MNHNY and CDR2 is SVGAGI (reference sequence). The DNA of the CDR3 is TGTATCAGCAGTTACACGCAGAACACTGAAGCTTTCTTT. This codes for CISSYTQNTEAFF.

This chain links TRBV18 with TRBJ1-2; possible D gene TRBD1, 5 bases. Germline loops: CDR1 KGHSH, CDR2 LQKENI. Trimming stripped 3 bases from V and 3 bases from J, with 17 bases between. This CDR3 comprises 16 residues. This chain's CDR3 is CASSPDDRHLYYGYTF. The DNA for the CDR3 is TGTGCCAGCTCACCGGACGACAGACACCTCTACTATGGCTACACCTTC.

V usage is TRBV11-3 and J usage is TRBJ1-1, with no clear D. The CDR3 consists of 16 residues. Germline V gene sequence: CDR1 SGHNT, CDR2 YENEEA. The V end lost 10 bases, the J end lost 1 base, and 22 bases lay between the germline ends. For the CDR3, the DNA is TGTGCCAACGACTTAGTCGGGGAATACCGGAACACTGAAGCTTTCTTT. Its translation: CANDLVGEYRNTEAFF.

A remark on this clonotype: An end of the junction does not agree with germline; a read error may underlie this. The chain has TRBV4-1 and TRBJ1-2, with 8 nucleotides matching TRBD1. The CDR3 is 15 residues long. CDR1 is MGHRA and CDR2 is YSYEKL in the germline V gene. The CDR3 loop is CVSSQTQGVFSGYTF. CDR3 DNA sequence: TGCGTCAGCAGCCAGACACAGGGGGTGTTTAGTGGCTACACCTTC.

For this clonotype: Sequence at one end of the junction differs from germline and may be a read error. The chain uses TRBV24-1 and TRBJ2-1; 9 bases align to TRBD2. In germline, CDR1 is KGHDR, CDR2 SFDVKD. This CDR3 is built from 15 residues. Here the CDR3 reads CATSDSRRGGHGQFF. In DNA form, the CDR3 reads TGTGCCACCAGCGATTCCAGGCGGGGGGGCCATGGGCAGTTCTTC.

This clonotype was picked up many times. The V gene is TRBV11-2, the J gene TRBJ2-5; the D is unclear. The CDR3 extends over 11 amino acids. Germline V gene sequence: CDR1 SGHAT, CDR2 FQNNGV. The ends were cut back, 6 bases at V and 6 bases at J, with 8 bases in the middle. CDR3 region: CASSFRQTQYF. In DNA, the CDR3 is TGTGCCAGCAGTTTCAGGCAGACCCAGTACTTC.

Notes on this clonotype: The missing conserved phenylalanine or tryptophan at the end of this CDR3 makes a read error likely. The rearrangement links TRBV11-2 to TRBJ1-2; D not resolved. There are 13 residues in the CDR3. CDR1 and CDR2 (germline): SGHAT, FQNNGV. Here the CDR3 reads CASSPTYNYGYTS. The CDR3 nucleotides read TGTGCGAGCAGCCCGACCTATAACTATGGCTACACCTCC.

As concerns this clonotype: The junction does not match germline at one end; this may be a read error. The gene calls are TRBV12-3 or TRBV12-4 and TRBJ2-3; TRBD2 agrees at 7 bases. This CDR3 is built from 16 residues. The CDR3 loop reads CASTMGQRGSTYTQYF. The CDR3 coding sequence is TGTGCCAGCACCATGGGGCAGCGGGGAAGCACATATACGCAGTATTTT.

The chain links TRBV20-1 to TRBJ2-1; 10 bases align to TRBD2. The V segment lost 1 base and the J segment 8 bases; nucleotides outside the gene matches: 11. From germline, CDR1 is DFQATT and CDR2 SNEGSKA (reference sequence). This CDR3 contains 16 residues. This CDR3 reads CSARATLAGGWDEQFF. The CDR3 DNA reads as TGCAGTGCTAGAGCCACCTTAGCGGGAGGATGGGATGAGCAGTTCTTC.

With respect to this clonotype: Lacking the conserved final phenylalanine or tryptophan, this CDR3 likely reflects a read error. It is unclear where the CDR3 begins or ends on the DNA, so no DNA is shown, and the CDR3 is as TCRdb lists it. The chain combines TRBV11-2 with TRBJ2-3; TRBD2, the table's D call, was not compared with the DNA. The CDR3 length is 8 residues, termini included. Germline V gene data show CDR1 as SGHAT and CDR2 as FQNNGV. CDR3 loop: CASSPGLA.

Concerning this clonotype itself: Sequence at one end of the junction differs from germline and may be a read error. The rearrangement joins TRBV6-2 or TRBV6-3 to TRBJ2-5; D unclear. The CDR3 is 15 amino acids. Germline CDR1 MNHEY, CDR2 SVGEGT. CDR3 coding DNA: TGTACCAGCAGTTACGGTGGGGATTCGGAAGAGACCCAGTACTTC. Protein product: CTSSYGGDSEETQYF.

This clonotype was observed at least ten times. V usage is TRBV5-4 and J usage is TRBJ2-7; perhaps TRBD1 as D (5 bases). CDR3 length: 15 residues. V was clipped by 0 bases and J by 5 bases, with 15 bases between them. CDR1 and CDR2 from the germline V gene are SGHNT and YYREEE (reference sequence). The CDR3 is CASSLAGLGADEQYF. CDR3 nucleotides: TGTGCCAGCAGCTTGGCCGGTTTAGGGGCCGACGAGCAGTACTTC.

To note about this clonotype: The germline gene is not matched at one end of the junction; a read error may be the cause. The genes are TRBV10-2 and TRBJ2-7; either TRBD1 or TRBD2 may supply D (5 bases each). The germline V gene encodes CDR1 WSHSY and CDR2 SAAADI. This CDR3 is 19 amino acids long. The CDR3 spells CVSTPWGSRRNGATYKQYF. In nucleotides, the CDR3 is TGCGTCAGCACTCCTTGGGGTAGTAGGAGGAACGGGGCGACCTACAAGCAGTACTTC.

With regard to this clonotype: One end of the junction is discordant with germline, which a read error may explain. The chain links TRBV10-2 to TRBJ2-1, with 7 bases lining up with TRBD1. This CDR3 contains 15 residues. CDR1 WSHSY and CDR2 SAAADI come from the germline V gene. The CDR3 bases are TGCGCCAGCAGGGGACAGCAGAGCTTCTACAATGAGCGGTTCTTC. This encodes CASRGQQSFYNERFF.

In its sample, this clonotype was seen a few times. At one boundary the junction diverges from the germline segment, which might be a read error. The genes are TRBV7-2 and TRBJ2-4; 8 nucleotides agree with TRBD1. Germline values: CDR1 SGHTA, CDR2 FQGNSA. This CDR3 region has 13 residues. CDR3: CASSLVSGGAWDF. The CDR3 DNA follows: TGTGCCAGCAGCTTAGTTTCAGGGGGCGCTTGGGACTTC.

A remark on this clonotype: Sequence at one end of the junction differs from germline and may be a read error. The chain carries TRBV6-5 and TRBJ2-6; D not resolved. Per germline, CDR1 MNHEY and CDR2 SVGAGI. The CDR3 covers 15 residues. The CDR3 reads CANSSQVSRANVLTF. CDR3 nucleotide sequence: TGTGCCAACAGTTCGCAGGTCTCTAGGGCCAACGTCCTGACTTTC.

This clonotype was observed at least ten times. This rearrangement joins TRBV28 to TRBJ2-5, with TRBD2 matching over 13 bases. V gave up 5 bases and J gave up 4 bases; unmatched junction bases: 4. Germline V gene lookup returns CDR1 MDHEN and CDR2 SYDVKM. The CDR3 contains 15 residues. The CDR3 here is CASSKGLAGAETQYF. The CDR3 DNA reads TGTGCCAGCAGTAAAGGACTAGCGGGGGCAGAGACCCAGTACTTC.

A note on this clonotype: The CDR3 carries no conserved terminal phenylalanine or tryptophan, so it likely arises from a read error. In nucleotides, the CDR3 is TGTGCCAGCAATGGGCCCCCGGGACAGGGGCCAGATACGCAGTATTAT. Protein product: CASNGPPGQGPDTQYY. V and J are TRBV6-1 and TRBJ2-3; 10 positions agree with TRBD1. J gave up 4 bases and V 7 bases, and 11 bases lay outside the gene matches. This CDR3 has 16 amino acids. Germline CDR1 is MNHNS and CDR2 is SASEGT.

About this clonotype: The CDR3 carries no conserved terminal phenylalanine or tryptophan, so it likely arises from a read error. It is unclear where the CDR3 begins or ends on the DNA, so no DNA is shown, and the CDR3 is as TCRdb lists it. The J gene is TRBJ2-1, the V gene TRBV6-1; the listed D gene, TRBD2, was not tested against the DNA. The CDR3 has 14 amino acids, counting both end residues. Germline-derived CDR1 and CDR2 are MNHNS and SASEGT. The CDR3 here is CATTAGDSYNERFL.

This clonotype was counted between two and nine times. Germline is not matched at one junction end, which may reflect a read error. The chain employs TRBV11-3 and TRBJ2-1; TRBD2 aligns across 11 bases. The germline V gene has CDR1 SGHNT and CDR2 YENEEA. The length of the CDR3 is 19 residues. CDR3 nucleotide sequence: TGTGCCAGCAGCGCCGGACGGGGGGGGCTAGCGGGAGGATTCAATGAGCAGTTCTTT. Its protein product is CASSAGRGGLAGGFNEQFF.

Comment on this clonotype: One end of the junction does not line up with germline, which may come from a read error. CDR3 in DNA: TGTACCAGCTGCACCCGGGGGGAGAACACTGAAGCTTCCTTT. Translation: CTSCTRGENTEASF. The chain has TRBV12-3 or TRBV12-4 and TRBJ1-1; D possibly corresponds to TRBD1 (5 bases). This CDR3 spans 14 amino acids.

The chain carries TRBV12-3 or TRBV12-4 and TRBJ2-3; weak D call: TRBD2 (6 bases). Between the trimmed V and J ends, which lost 5 bases and 7 bases, there was a span of 22 bases. The CDR3 is 16 amino acids. The CDR3 spells CASSDVWSGRSYTQYF. The CDR3 DNA reads TGTGCCAGCAGTGACGTATGGTCAGGGAGGTCCTATACGCAGTATTTT.

To note about this clonotype: One end of the junction varies from germline; a read error may be responsible. The chain couples TRBV6-2 or TRBV6-3 to TRBJ2-6; D may be TRBD1 (5 bases). There are 15 residues in the CDR3. Germline V CDR1 and CDR2: MNHEY, SVGEGT. The CDR3 spells CASTPRNSGANVQTF. In DNA form, the CDR3 reads TGTGCCAGCACCCCGCGGAACTCTGGGGCCAACGTCCAGACTTTC.

To note about this clonotype: A clone one base away is much larger, so this may be a read error. V gene TRBV10-1 combines with J gene TRBJ2-2; maybe TRBD2 (5 bases). Germline V gene lookup returns CDR1 WNHNN and CDR2 SYGVQD (reference sequence). The CDR3 is made up of 14 amino acids. CDR3 coding DNA: TGCGCCAGCAGTGGCCCCGCGGAACCCGGGGAGCTGTCTTTT. Amino acids: CASSGPAEPGELSF.

Comments on this clonotype: Since no conserved phenylalanine or tryptophan closes the CDR3, a read error is the likely cause. The chain links TRBV7-8 to TRBJ2-1, with 14 bases that match TRBD2. This CDR3 spans 16 amino acids. CDR1 SGHVS and CDR2 FQNEAQ come from the germline V gene. CDR3: CASGLVGTSGSNEQFL. The DNA for the CDR3 is TGTGCCAGCGGCTTAGTTGGGACTAGCGGGAGTAATGAGCAGTTCTTA.

On this clonotype: Likely a read error: the CDR3 ends without its conserved phenylalanine or tryptophan. The J gene is TRBJ2-3, the V gene TRBV11-2, with D possibly TRBD2 on 5 matching bases. This CDR3 region has 17 residues. Germline CDR1 reads SGHAT; CDR2 reads FQNNGV. Written as DNA, the CDR3 is TGTGCCGGCAGCTTCCGCCCCCCGGGGATCGGCACAGATACGCAGTATTTA. This gives the protein CAGSFRPPGIGTDTQYL.

About this clonotype: At one end, the junction sequence differs from germline, possibly due to a read error. This sequence joins TRBV11-3 and TRBJ2-1; 7 nucleotides agree with TRBD2. This CDR3 spans 17 amino acids. From germline, CDR1 is SGHNT and CDR2 YENEEA. The CDR3 sequence is CASSLGRGEWGIDEQFF. DNA for the CDR3: TGTGCCAGCAGTTTAGGTCGGGGGGAGTGGGGCATCGATGAGCAGTTCTTC.

Concerning this clonotype: A junction end diverges from the germline sequence, so it may reflect a read error. V gene TRBV6-1 combines with J gene TRBJ1-2, with D unclear. CDR1 MNHNS and CDR2 SASEGT come from the germline V gene. The CDR3 has 12 amino acids. CDR3 region: CTSSGAGRAHTF. The CDR3 DNA is TGTACCAGCAGTGGAGCGGGAAGGGCTCACACCTTC.

As regards this clonotype: A junction end diverges from the germline sequence, so it may reflect a read error. This chain links TRBV6-5 with TRBJ2-5; 9 nucleotides line up with TRBD2. CDR1 is MNHEY, CDR2 SVGAGI, per germline. This CDR3 is built from 17 residues. CDR3 sequence reads: CASSYGSSGDFQETQYF. The CDR3 region has the DNA TGTGCCAGCAGTTACGGCTCTAGCGGGGACTTCCAAGAGACCCAATACTTC.